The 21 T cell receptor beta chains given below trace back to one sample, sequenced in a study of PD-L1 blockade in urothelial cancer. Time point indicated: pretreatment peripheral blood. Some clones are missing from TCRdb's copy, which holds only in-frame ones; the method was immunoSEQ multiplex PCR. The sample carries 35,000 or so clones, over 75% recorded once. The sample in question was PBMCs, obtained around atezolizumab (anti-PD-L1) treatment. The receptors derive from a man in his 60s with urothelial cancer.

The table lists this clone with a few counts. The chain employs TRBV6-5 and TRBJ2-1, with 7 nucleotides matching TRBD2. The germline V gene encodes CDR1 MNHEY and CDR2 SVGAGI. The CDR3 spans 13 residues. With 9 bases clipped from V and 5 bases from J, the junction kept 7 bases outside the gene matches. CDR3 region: CARGGGINNEQFF. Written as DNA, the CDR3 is TGTGCCAGGGGGGGAGGGATCAACAATGAGCAGTTCTTC.

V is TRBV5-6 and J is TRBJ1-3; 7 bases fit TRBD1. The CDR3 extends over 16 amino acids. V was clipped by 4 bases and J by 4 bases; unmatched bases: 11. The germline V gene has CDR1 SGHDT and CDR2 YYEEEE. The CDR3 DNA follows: TGTGCCAGCAGCCCAATATCTTCGGGACAGGGAAACACCATATATTTT. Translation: CASSPISSGQGNTIYF.

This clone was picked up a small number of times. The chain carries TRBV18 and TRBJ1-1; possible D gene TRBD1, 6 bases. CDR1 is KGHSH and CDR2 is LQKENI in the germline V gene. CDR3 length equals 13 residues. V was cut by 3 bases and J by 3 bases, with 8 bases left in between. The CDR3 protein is CASSPAGDTEAFF. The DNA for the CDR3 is TGTGCCAGCTCACCGGCAGGGGACACTGAAGCTTTCTTT. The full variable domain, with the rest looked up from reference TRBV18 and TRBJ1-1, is NAGVMQNPRHLVRRRGQEARLRCSPMKGHSHVYWYRQLPEEGLKFMVYLQKENIIDESGMPKERFSAEFPKEGPSILRIQQVVRGDSAAYFCASSPAGDTEAFFGQGTRLTVV.

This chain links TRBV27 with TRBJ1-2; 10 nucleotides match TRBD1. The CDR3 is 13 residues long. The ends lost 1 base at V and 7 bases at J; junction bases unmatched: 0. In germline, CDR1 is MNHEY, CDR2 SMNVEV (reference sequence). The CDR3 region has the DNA TGTGCCAGCAGTTTATGGGACAGGGGTGGCTACACCTTC. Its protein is CASSLWDRGGYTF.

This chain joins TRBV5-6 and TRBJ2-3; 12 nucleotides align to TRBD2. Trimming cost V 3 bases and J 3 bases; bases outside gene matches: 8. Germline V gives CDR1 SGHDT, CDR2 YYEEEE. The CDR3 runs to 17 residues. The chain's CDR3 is CASSSPGLAGKTDTQYF. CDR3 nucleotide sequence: TGTGCCAGCAGCTCCCCTGGACTAGCGGGAAAAACAGATACGCAGTATTTT.

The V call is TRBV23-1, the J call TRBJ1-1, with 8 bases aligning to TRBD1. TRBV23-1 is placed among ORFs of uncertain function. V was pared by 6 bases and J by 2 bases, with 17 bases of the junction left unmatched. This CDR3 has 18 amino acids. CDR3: CASSPPSRNRGGNTEAFF. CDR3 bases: TGCGCCAGCAGCCCCCCCTCCCGGAACAGGGGGGGAAACACTGAAGCTTTCTTT.

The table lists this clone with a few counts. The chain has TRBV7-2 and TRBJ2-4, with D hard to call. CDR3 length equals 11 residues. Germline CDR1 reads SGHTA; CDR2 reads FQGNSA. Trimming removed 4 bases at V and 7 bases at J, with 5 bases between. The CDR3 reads CASSSGNIQYF. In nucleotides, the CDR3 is TGTGCCAGCAGCTCCGGGAACATTCAGTACTTC.

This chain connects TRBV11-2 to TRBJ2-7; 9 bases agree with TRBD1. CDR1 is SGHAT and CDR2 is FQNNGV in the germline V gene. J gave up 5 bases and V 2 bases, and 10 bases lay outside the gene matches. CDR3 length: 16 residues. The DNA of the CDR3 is TGTGCCAGCAGCTTATACGGAGGACAGGGGCGCGACGAGCAGTACTTC. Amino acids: CASSLYGGQGRDEQYF.

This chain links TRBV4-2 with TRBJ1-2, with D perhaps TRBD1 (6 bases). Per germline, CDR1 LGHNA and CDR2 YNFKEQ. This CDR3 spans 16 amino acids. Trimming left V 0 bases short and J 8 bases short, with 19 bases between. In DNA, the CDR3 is TGTGCCAGCAGCCAAGAGGAGGTAGGGGGGGCGCAGGGCTACACCTTC. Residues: CASSQEEVGGAQGYTF.

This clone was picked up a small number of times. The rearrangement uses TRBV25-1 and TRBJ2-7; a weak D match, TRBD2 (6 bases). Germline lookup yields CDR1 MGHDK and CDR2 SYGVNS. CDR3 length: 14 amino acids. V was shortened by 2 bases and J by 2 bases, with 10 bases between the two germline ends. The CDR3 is CASSEISSAYEQYF. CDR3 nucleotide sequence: TGTGCCAGCAGTGAAATATCTAGCGCCTACGAGCAGTACTTC.

The CDR3 DNA sequence: TGTGCCAGCAGCTTAGCGCCGGTTAGCGGGAGGTCCCCTACGCAGTATTTT. Translating gives CASSLAPVSGRSPTQYF. V and J are TRBV7-9 and TRBJ2-3; TRBD2 matches at 10 bases. Germline values: CDR1 SEHNR, CDR2 FQNEAQ (reference sequence). The CDR3 contains 17 residues. J lost 8 bases, V lost 0 bases, and 11 bases had no gene match.

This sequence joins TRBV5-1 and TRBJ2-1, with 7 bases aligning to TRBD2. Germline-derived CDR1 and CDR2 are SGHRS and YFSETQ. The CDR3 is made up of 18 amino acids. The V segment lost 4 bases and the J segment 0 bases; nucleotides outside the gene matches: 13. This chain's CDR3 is CASSRPNKREASYNEQFF. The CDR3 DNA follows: TGCGCCAGCAGCCGGCCGAACAAACGGGAGGCCTCCTACAATGAGCAGTTCTTC.

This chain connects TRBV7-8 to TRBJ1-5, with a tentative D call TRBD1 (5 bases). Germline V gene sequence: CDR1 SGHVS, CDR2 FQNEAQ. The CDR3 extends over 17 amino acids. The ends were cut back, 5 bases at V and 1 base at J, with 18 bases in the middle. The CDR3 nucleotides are TGTGCCAGCAGCCTCGGGGAGGGGAAGTGGAGCAATCAGCCCCAGCATTTT. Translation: CASSLGEGKWSNQPQHF.

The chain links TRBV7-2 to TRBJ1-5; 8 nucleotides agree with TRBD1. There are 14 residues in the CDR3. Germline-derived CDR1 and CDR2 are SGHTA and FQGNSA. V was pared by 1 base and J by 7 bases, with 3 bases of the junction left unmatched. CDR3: CASSLGTGNQPQHF. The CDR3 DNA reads TGTGCCAGCAGCTTAGGGACAGGGAACCAGCCCCAGCATTTT. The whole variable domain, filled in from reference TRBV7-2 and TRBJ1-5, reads GAGVSQSPSNKVTEKGKDVELRCDPISGHTALYWYRQSLGQGLEFLIYFQGNSAPDKSGLPSDRFSAERTGGSVSTLTIQRTQQEDSAVYLCASSLGTGNQPQHFGDGTRLSIL.

The DNA for the CDR3 is TGTGCCAGCAGCTTACCGGGTTCCGAGCCCGATGGCTACACCTTC. It translates to CASSLPGSEPDGYTF. The chain carries TRBV7-3 and TRBJ1-2; D is uncertain. The CDR3 loop spans 15 amino acids. In germline, CDR1 is SGHTA, CDR2 FQGTGA. Trimming stripped 2 bases from V and 6 bases from J, with 16 bases between.

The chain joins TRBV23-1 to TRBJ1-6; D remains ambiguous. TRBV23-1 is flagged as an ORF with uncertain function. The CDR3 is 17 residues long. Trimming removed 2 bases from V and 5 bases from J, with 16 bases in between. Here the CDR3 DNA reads TGCGCCAGCAGTCAAGGCCACCAACATAACAATAATTCACCCCTCCACTTT. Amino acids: CASSQGHQHNNNSPLHF.

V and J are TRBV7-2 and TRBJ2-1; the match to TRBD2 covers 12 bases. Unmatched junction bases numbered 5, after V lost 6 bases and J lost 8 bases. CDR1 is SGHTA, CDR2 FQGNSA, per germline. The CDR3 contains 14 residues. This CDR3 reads CASRLAGGPDEQFF. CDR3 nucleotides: TGTGCCAGCAGGCTAGCGGGAGGGCCCGATGAGCAGTTCTTC. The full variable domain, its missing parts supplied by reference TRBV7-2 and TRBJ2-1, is GAGVSQSPSNKVTEKGKDVELRCDPISGHTALYWYRQSLGQGLEFLIYFQGNSAPDKSGLPSDRFSAERTGGSVSTLTIQRTQQEDSAVYLCASRLAGGPDEQFFGPGTRLTVL.

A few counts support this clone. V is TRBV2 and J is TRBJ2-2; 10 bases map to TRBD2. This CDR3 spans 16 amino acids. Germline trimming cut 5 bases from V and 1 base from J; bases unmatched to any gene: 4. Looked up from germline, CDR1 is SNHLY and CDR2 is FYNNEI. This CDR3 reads CASSTTSGLNTGELFF. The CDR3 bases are TGTGCCAGCAGTACGACTAGCGGGCTGAACACCGGGGAGCTGTTTTTT.

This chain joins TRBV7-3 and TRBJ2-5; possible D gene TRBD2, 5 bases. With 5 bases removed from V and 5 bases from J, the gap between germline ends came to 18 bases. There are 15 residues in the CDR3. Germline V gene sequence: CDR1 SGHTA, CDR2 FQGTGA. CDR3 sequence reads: CASSRSGGGAETQYF. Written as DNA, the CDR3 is TGTGCCAGCAGCCGAAGTGGAGGAGGCGCGGAGACCCAGTACTTC. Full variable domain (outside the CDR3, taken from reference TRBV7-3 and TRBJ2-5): GAGVSQTPSNKVTEKGKYVELRCDPISGHTALYWYRQSLGQGPEFLIYFQGTGAADDSGLPNDRFFAVRPEGSVSTLKIQRTERGDSAVYLCASSRSGGGAETQYFGPGTRLLVL.

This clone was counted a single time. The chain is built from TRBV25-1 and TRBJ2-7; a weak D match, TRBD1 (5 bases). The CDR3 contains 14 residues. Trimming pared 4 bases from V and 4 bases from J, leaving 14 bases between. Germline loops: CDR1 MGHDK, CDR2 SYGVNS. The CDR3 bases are TGTGCCAGCAGTGCTAGTGGCAGGGCTTACGAGCAGTACTTC. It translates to CASSASGRAYEQYF.

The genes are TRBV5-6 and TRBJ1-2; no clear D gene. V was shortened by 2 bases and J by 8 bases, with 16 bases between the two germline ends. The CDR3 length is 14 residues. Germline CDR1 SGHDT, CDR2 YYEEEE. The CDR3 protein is CASSFDGVGRGYTF. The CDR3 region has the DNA TGTGCCAGCAGCTTCGACGGCGTAGGGAGAGGCTACACCTTC.